This entry describes one TCR beta chain. The same CDR3 is also encoded by other DNA sequences in this sample. CDR1 is MDHEN and CDR2 is SYDVKM in the germline V gene. Trimming took off 3 bases at V and 0 bases at J, with 5 bases between the two ends. The CDR3 is 13 amino acids. The data stem from a study of shared clonotypes between healthy human individuals. CD8 cells regarded as naive lacked CD45RO, were positively chosen for CCR7, and omitted terminally differentiated effector memory CD45RA+ cells. Repertoires were generated with immunoSEQ multiplex PCR, while TCRdb's copy carries only in-frame clones and drops some. This table has roughly 2 million clones, around 96% appearing once.

V and J are TRBV28 and TRBJ1-1; D remains ambiguous. The TCR was taken from a man aged 18-30 years in good health. Sequencing input: naive CD8+ T cells sorted from blood. CDR3 sequence: CASSFSLNTEAFF. The CDR3 nucleotides are TGTGCCAGCAGTTTCAGCCTGAACACTGAAGCTTTCTTT.